The clone carrying this T cell receptor beta chain has a handful of counts. The antigen is unknown. The sample is drawn from a study of regulatory T cells in long-lasting Graves disease. Study observations and caveats: The work looked only at peripheral blood and did not look at thyroid tissue.

Time point indicated: newly diagnosed GD, antithyroid drugs for less than 3 months. The authors made the TCR library using RNA they extracted from PBMCs. Libraries of TCR beta came from iRepertoire HTBI primers plus Arm-PCR of CDR3 regions. Via MiXCR, TCRdb re-called the multiplex PCR reads, giving one row per CDR3 protein. Among 550,000 to 650,000 distinct CDR3 sequences listed, about 16% were seen once. The CDR3 extends over 16 amino acids. V was pared by 2 bases and J by 0 bases, with 13 bases between. Germline V CDR1 and CDR2: SGHRS, YFSETQ. These data were also filed under a second study, of T cells in Graves' hyperthyroidism and ophthalmopathy. From that second work: The TCR CDR3 first-round RT-PCR relied on the HTBI primer set. Peripheral blood also featured most of the thyroid clonotypes expanded above 0.001.

This receptor was identified in a man between 18 and 35 years old with Graves disease. The material was peripheral blood mononuclear cells (PBMCs), obtained at new diagnosis, from a patient treated with antithyroid drugs. The chain couples TRBV5-1 to TRBJ2-3; D perhaps matches TRBD2 (6 bases). The CDR3 DNA follows: TGCGCCAGCAGCTTTTCCGGGGGAGCTAGCACAGATACGCAGTATTTT. As protein: CASSFSGGASTDTQYF. Full variable domain (outside the CDR3, taken from reference TRBV5-1 and TRBJ2-3): KAGVTQTPRYLIKTRGQQVTLSCSPISGHRSVSWYQQTPGQGLQFLFEYFSETQRNKGNFPGRFSGRQFSNSRSEMNVSTLELGDSALYLCASSFSGGASTDTQYFGPGTRLTVL.